This TCR beta chain derives from a study of T cell clonotyping in hematopoietic cell transplantation. Clones were read by immunoSEQ multiplex PCR, and TCRdb kept only the in-frame ones, dropping some. The sample records around 6,500 clones, 80% to 90% being singletons. The V and J ends lost 7 bases and 0 bases respectively, with 12 bases between them. In germline, CDR1 is SQVTM, CDR2 ANQGSEA. The CDR3 runs to 13 residues. This sequence was found in a female patient in her forties or fifties who had an allogeneic stem cell transplant from a related donor, so the T cells may come from the graft donor. Some clones in this sample may be carry-over from other donors' samples. The specimen was peripheral blood mononuclear cells, collected 100 days after allogeneic stem cell transplant. The chain uses TRBV29-1 and TRBJ1-1; the D gene is possibly TRBD1 (6 bases). The CDR3 nucleotides read TGCAGCGGTCAACAGGGCTTGAACACTGAAGCTTTCTTT. Its translation is CSGQQGLNTEAFF.